The T cell receptor beta chain described here comes from a study of blood T cell repertoires in COVID-19. Across the whole study: Italy, Spain and the United States were the sources of the convalescent and acute COVID-19 samples.

Deletions cut 1 base from V and 2 bases from J, with 15 bases between. Germline lookup yields CDR1 SGHDT and CDR2 YYEEEE. The CDR3 extends over 16 amino acids. Per the original data handling: Researchers report that nucleated cell counts were estimated from reference gene primer amplification. Sequenced by immunoSEQ multiplex PCR; TCRdb stores in-frame clones only, minus some. D and trimming were read from the DNA, whereas the V and J calls and clone size are those reported in that table. The sample includes approximately 140,000 clones, about 85% of them seen just once. The chain links TRBV5-6 to TRBJ1-1; the D is unclear. Sequenced sample: peripheral blood. The receptor comes from a woman aged 55-69 years with active or convalescent COVID-19. The CDR3 bases are TGTGCCAGCAGCTTGTCATGGATTGGCGGAAACACTGAAGCTTTCTTT. Translating it yields CASSLSWIGGNTEAFF. Looking up the rest from reference TRBV5-6 and TRBJ1-1 gives the full variable domain: DAGVTQSPTHLIKTRGQQVTLRCSPKSGHDTVSWYQQALGQGPQFIFQYYEEEERQRGNFPDRFSGHQFPNYSSELNVNALLLGDSALYLCASSLSWIGGNTEAFFGQGTRLTVV.